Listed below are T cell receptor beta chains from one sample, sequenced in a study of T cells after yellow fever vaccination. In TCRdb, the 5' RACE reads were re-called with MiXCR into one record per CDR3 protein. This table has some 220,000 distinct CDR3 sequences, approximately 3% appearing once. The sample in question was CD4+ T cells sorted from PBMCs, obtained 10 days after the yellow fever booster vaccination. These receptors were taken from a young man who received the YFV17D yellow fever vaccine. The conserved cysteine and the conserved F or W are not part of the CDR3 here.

ASSFHSGGLSGELF | TRBV7-2
ASSAYRGVSYNEQF | TRBV7-8
ASSSEDRDSSQY | TRBV5-1
SARDLGASNQPQH | TRBV20-1
ASSPSRTGAQNEQF | TRBV18
ASSQVSGARTGDTGELF | TRBV3-1
ASARVEAAKNIQY | TRBV7-8
ASSRQGAGGANVLT | TRBV19
ASSSRGGAGADTQY | TRBV7-3
ASSSVAGGANEQF | TRBV11-2
ASSVGPRQPQH | TRBV9
ATIGQGSTEAF | TRBV24-1
ASSFSLTSGGHRLYTDTQY | TRBV5-1
ASSLAWAGGRETQY | TRBV7-2
ASSFGQGNQPQH | TRBV27
ASSFRGPRTDTQY | TRBV5-1
ASSSVSPGLNYGYT | TRBV5-1
AISGDQKETQY | TRBV10-3
ASSLGDTTYEQY | TRBV5-1
ASSLADNTDTQY | TRBV6-5
ATSSGGGKETQY | TRBV24-1
ASSPRVGGGEKLF | TRBV9
ASSLTGASATQY | TRBV7-3
ASSRYTGRDEKLF | TRBV3-1
SARGGAGVTEAF | TRBV20-1
ASSLNRGTGELF | TRBV14
ASGQRANYGYT | TRBV6-1
ASWTATDTQY | TRBV6-6
ASSQQGTYGYT | TRBV3-1
ASSFRGLSYNSPLH | TRBV5-1
ASSPDRAGEAF | TRBV11-2
ASSSGPRGHYEQY | TRBV7-2
ASSLQLRQPQH | TRBV7-2